The subject of this entry is one T cell receptor (beta chain). These data come from a study of CD8 T cells in Susac syndrome. RNA amounts of about 0.5 to 1 ug underwent reverse transcription with random hexamers. One entry per CDR3 protein results from TCRdb running MiXCR on the immunoSEQ multiplex PCR reads. The table lists approximately 300,000 distinct CDR3 sequences, 89% of them singletons, with about 0.17% in the top ten. The V gene's germline CDR1 is MNHNS and CDR2 SASEGT. The V gene lost 4 bases and the J gene lost 2 bases, with 15 bases spanning the gap. This CDR3 is 15 amino acids long. Relapsing-remitting disease, either stable or active, was present in the treatment-naive patients who were the multiple sclerosis controls.

The clonotype was recovered from a human donor with multiple sclerosis. This chain uses TRBV6-1 with TRBJ2-7; D is tentatively TRBD1 or TRBD2 (5 bases each). The specimen was CD8+ T cells from PBMCs. CDR3 bases: TGTGCCAGCAGTGTCGGGGCTTCTTCGGCCTACGAGCAGTACTTC. This translates into CASSVGASSAYEQYF.